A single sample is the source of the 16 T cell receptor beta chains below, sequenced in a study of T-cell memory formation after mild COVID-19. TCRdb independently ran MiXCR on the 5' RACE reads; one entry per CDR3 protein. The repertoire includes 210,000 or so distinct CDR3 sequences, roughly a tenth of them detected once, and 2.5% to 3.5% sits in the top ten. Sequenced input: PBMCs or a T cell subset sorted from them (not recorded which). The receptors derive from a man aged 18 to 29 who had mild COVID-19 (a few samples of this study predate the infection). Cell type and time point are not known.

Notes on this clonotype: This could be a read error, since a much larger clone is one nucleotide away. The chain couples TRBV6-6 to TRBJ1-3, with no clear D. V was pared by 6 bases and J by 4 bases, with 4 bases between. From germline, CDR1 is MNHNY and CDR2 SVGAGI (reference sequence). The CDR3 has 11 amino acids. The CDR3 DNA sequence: TGTGCCAGCAGGCCAGGAAACACCATATATTTT. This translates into CASRPGNTIYF.

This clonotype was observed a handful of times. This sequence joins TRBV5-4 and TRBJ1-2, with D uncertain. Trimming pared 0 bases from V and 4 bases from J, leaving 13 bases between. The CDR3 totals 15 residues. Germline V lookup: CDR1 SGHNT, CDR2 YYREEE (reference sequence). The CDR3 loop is CASSLVSVEPYGYTF. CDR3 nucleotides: TGTGCCAGCAGCTTGGTTTCTGTTGAACCCTATGGCTACACCTTC. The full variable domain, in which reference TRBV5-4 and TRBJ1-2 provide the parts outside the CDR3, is ETGVTQSPTHLIKTRGQQVTLRCSSQSGHNTVSWYQQALGQGPQFIFQYYREEENGRGNFPPRFSGLQFPNYSSELNVNALELDDSALYLCASSLVSVEPYGYTFGSGTRLTVV.

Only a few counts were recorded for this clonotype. CDR3 nucleotides: TGTGCCAGCTCACCCTGGGCCAAGGAGCAGTTCTTC. This codes for CASSPWAKEQFF. The rearrangement uses TRBV18 and TRBJ2-1; D is undetermined. The CDR3 is 12 amino acids. CDR1 KGHSH and CDR2 LQKENI come from the germline V gene. Trimming pared 3 bases from V and 10 bases from J, leaving 10 bases between.

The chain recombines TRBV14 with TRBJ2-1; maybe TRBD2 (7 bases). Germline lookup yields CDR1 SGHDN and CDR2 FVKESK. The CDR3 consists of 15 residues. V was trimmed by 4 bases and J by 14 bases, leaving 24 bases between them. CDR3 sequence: CASSPNPAQGGWEFF. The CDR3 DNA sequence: TGTGCCAGCAGCCCCAATCCGGCACAGGGAGGGTGGGAGTTCTTC.

The CDR3 protein is CASTGGGAGGSRTQYF. The CDR3 nucleotides are TGTGCCAGCACCGGCGGGGGAGCGGGGGGATCTCGGACCCAGTACTTC. The rearrangement links TRBV12-3 or TRBV12-4 to TRBJ2-5; 9 bases are a match to TRBD2. The CDR3 length is 16 residues. With 7 bases clipped from V and 7 bases from J, the junction kept 16 bases outside the gene matches.

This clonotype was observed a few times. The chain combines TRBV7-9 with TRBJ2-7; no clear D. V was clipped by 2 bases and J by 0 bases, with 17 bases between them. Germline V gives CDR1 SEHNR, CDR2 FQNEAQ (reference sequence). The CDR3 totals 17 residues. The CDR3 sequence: CASSLSTAARISYEQYF. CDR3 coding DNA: TGTGCCAGCAGCTTAAGTACGGCAGCCCGAATCTCCTACGAGCAGTACTTC.

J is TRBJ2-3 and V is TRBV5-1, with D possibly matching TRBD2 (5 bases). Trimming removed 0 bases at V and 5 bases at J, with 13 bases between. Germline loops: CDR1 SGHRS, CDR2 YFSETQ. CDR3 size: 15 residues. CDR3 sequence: CASSLATGFRDTQYF. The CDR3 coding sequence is TGCGCCAGCAGCTTGGCAACGGGGTTCCGAGATACGCAGTATTTT.

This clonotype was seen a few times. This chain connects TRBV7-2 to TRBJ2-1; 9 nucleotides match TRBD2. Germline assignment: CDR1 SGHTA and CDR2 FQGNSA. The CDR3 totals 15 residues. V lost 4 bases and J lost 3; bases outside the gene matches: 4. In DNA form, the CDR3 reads TGTGCCAGCAGCTCAGGACTAGCGAACTACAATGAGCAGTTCTTC. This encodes CASSSGLANYNEQFF.

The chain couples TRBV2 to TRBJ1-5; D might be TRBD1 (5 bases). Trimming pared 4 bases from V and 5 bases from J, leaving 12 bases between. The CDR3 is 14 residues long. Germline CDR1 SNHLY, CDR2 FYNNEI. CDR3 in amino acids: CASSAVGADQPQHF. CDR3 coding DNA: TGTGCCAGCAGTGCGGTTGGGGCCGATCAGCCCCAGCATTTT. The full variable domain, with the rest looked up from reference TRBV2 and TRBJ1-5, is EPEVTQTPSHQVTQMGQEVILRCVPISNHLYFYWYRQILGQKVEFLVSFYNNEISEKSEIFDDQFSVERPDGSNFTLKIRSTKLEDSAMYFCASSAVGADQPQHFGDGTRLSIL.

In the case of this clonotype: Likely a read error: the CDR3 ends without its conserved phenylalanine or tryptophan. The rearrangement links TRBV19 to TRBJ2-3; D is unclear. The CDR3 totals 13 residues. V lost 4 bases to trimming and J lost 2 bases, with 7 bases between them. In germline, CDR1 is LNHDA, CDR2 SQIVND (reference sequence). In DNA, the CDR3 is TGTGCCAGTAGTACCAGCCTCACAGATACGCAGTATATT. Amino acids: CASSTSLTDTQYI.

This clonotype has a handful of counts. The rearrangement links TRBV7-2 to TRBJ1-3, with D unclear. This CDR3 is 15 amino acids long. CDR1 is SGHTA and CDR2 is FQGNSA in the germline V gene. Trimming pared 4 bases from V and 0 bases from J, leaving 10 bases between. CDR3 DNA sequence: TGTGCCAGCAGCTCCCACTCGTACTCTGGAAACACCATATATTTT. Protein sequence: CASSSHSYSGNTIYF.

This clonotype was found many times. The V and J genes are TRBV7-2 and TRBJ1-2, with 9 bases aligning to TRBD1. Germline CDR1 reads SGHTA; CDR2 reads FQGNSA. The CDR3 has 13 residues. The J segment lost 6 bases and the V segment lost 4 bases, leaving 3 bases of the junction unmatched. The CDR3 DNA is TGTGCCAGCAGCTGGGACAGGGTGAATGGCTACACCTTC. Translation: CASSWDRVNGYTF.

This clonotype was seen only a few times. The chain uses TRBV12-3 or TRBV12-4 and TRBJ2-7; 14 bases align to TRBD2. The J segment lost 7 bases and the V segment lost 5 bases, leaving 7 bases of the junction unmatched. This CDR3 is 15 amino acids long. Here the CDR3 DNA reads TGTGCCAGCAGTCCGGGACTAGCGGGGGTTAGAGAGCAGTACTTC. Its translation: CASSPGLAGVREQYF.

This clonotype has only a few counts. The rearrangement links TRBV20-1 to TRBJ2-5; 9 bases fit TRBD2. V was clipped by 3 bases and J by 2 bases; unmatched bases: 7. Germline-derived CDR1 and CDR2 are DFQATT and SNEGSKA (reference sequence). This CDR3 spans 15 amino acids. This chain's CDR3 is CSASNSGGIQETQYF. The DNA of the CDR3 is TGCAGTGCTAGTAACAGCGGGGGGATTCAAGAGACCCAGTACTTC.

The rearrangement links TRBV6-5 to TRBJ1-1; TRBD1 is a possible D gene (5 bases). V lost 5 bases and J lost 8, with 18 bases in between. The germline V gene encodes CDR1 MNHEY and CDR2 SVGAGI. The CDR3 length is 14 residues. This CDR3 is CASSTGDPEKEAFF. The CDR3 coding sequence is TGTGCCAGCAGTACCGGGGACCCAGAAAAAGAAGCTTTCTTT.

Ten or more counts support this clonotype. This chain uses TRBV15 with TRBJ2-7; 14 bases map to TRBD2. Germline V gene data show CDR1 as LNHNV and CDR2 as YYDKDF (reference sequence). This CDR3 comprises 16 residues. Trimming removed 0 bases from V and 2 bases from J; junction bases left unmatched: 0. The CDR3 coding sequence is TGTGCCACCAGCAGAGAGGGACTAGCGGGGGCCTACGAGCAGTACTTC. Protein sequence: CATSREGLAGAYEQYF.